The 32 T cell receptor beta chains reported below all come from one sample, sequenced in a study of cytomegalovirus exposure and HLA in healthy donors. Researchers ran the PCR with 60 Vbeta and 13 Jbeta primers. The method was immunoSEQ multiplex PCR; TCRdb's version includes in-frame clones alone and lacks a portion of them. The table includes more than 95,000 clones, 50% to 65% detected once. Sample: PBMCs. These receptors all stem from a woman in her thirties or forties in good health and CMV-seropositive.

This chain joins TRBV11-3 and TRBJ2-3; maybe TRBD2 (5 bases). Trimming stripped 5 bases from V and 2 bases from J, with 14 bases between. The CDR3 totals 15 residues. CDR1 is SGHNT, CDR2 YENEEA, per germline. The CDR3 bases are TGTGCCAGCAGCCCCGGACTTCTACTCACAGATACGCAGTATTTT. This codes for CASSPGLLLTDTQYF. Combining the CDR3 with reference TRBV11-3 and TRBJ2-3 gives the whole variable domain EAGVVQSPRYKIIEKKQPVAFWCNPISGHNTLYWYLQNLGQGPELLIRYENEEAVDDSQLPKDRFSAERLKGVDSTLKIQPAELGDSAVYLCASSPGLLLTDTQYFGPGTRLTVL.

J is TRBJ2-1 and V is TRBV5-6, with 7 nucleotides matching TRBD2. Germline V gene sequence: CDR1 SGHDT, CDR2 YYEEEE. V trimming: 4 bases; J trimming: 0 bases; junction bases outside the gene matches: 10. This CDR3 comprises 17 residues. The CDR3: CASSVSSGPISYNEQFF. CDR3 bases: TGTGCCAGCAGCGTGTCTAGCGGTCCTATCTCCTACAATGAGCAGTTCTTC.

The chain joins TRBV11-2 to TRBJ1-4; D is undetermined. The V and J ends lost 0 bases and 0 bases respectively, with 5 bases between them. CDR3 size: 15 residues. The germline V gene has CDR1 SGHAT and CDR2 FQNNGV. The DNA of the CDR3 is TGTGCCAGCAGCTTAGACCCTTCAACTAATGAAAAACTGTTTTTT. Translation gives CASSLDPSTNEKLFF.

The gene calls are TRBV18 and TRBJ2-7; possible D gene TRBD1, 5 bases. Trimming shortened V by 0 bases and J by 4 bases, and 16 bases separated the two germline ends. Looked up from germline, CDR1 is KGHSH and CDR2 is LQKENI. The CDR3 has 16 amino acids. The CDR3 spells CASSPPPRQQKYEQYF. CDR3 bases: TGTGCCAGCTCACCACCTCCGCGACAGCAAAAGTACGAGCAGTACTTC.

The chain is built from TRBV6-5 and TRBJ2-7; D is possibly TRBD2 (5 bases). Trimming shortened V by 7 bases and J by 1 base, and 14 bases separated the two germline ends. Germline V gene data show CDR1 as MNHEY and CDR2 as SVGAGI. The CDR3 consists of 14 residues. The DNA of the CDR3 is TGTGCCAGCAAAGCGGACTGGGGATCCTACGAGCAGTACTTC. Translated: CASKADWGSYEQYF.

In regard to this clone: Its ends do not fully match the called genes, so a read error is possible. J is TRBJ2-1 and V is TRBV11-2, with D maybe TRBD2 (6 bases). Germline CDR1 reads SGHAT; CDR2 reads FQNNGV. This CDR3 region has 14 residues. Here the CDR3 reads CASSLDLRGTFWVF. In nucleotides, the CDR3 is TGTGCCAGCAGCTTAGATCTTAGAGGGACTTTTTGGGTCTTC.

This clone was seen a handful of times. This CDR3 reads CASSLAGTGGEQFF. CDR3 nucleotide sequence: TGTGCCAGCAGCTTAGCCGGGACAGGTGGTGAGCAGTTCTTC. The rearrangement joins TRBV7-9 to TRBJ2-1; 8 nucleotides align to TRBD1. Germline assignment: CDR1 SEHNR and CDR2 FQNEAQ (reference sequence). The CDR3 sequence is 14 residues long. With 0 bases clipped from V and 9 bases from J, the junction kept 4 bases outside the gene matches.

This clone came up a few times. The genes are TRBV6-9 and TRBJ2-3, with 8 bases that match TRBD2. The junction had 4 bases not matched to a gene; V was cut back by 6 bases and J by 2 bases. The CDR3 consists of 14 residues. Germline V gene sequence: CDR1 MNHGY, CDR2 SVAAGI. The CDR3 DNA follows: TGTGCCAGCAGCCCTAGCGGGTACACAGATACGCAGTATTTT. This sequence encodes CASSPSGYTDTQYF.

This clone has only a few counts. The chain is built from TRBV19 and TRBJ1-5; maybe TRBD1 (6 bases). The V gene's germline CDR1 is LNHDA and CDR2 SQIVND (reference sequence). This CDR3 has 13 amino acids. The ends were cut back, 6 bases at V and 7 bases at J, with 13 bases in the middle. The CDR3: CASSHRARQPQHF. The CDR3 region has the DNA TGTGCCAGTAGCCACAGGGCTCGGCAGCCCCAGCATTTT.

A word on this clone: Distinct nucleotide sequences in the sample also encode this CDR3. This sequence joins TRBV6-4 and TRBJ2-2; D is possibly TRBD2 (5 bases). Germline CDR1 is MRHNA and CDR2 is SNTAGT. Trimming left V 5 bases short and J 5 bases short, with 18 bases between. The CDR3 covers 16 residues. The CDR3 protein is CASSRGGLTNTGELFF. CDR3 bases: TGTGCCAGCAGTCGAGGTGGACTCACCAATACCGGGGAGCTGTTTTTT.

The chain couples TRBV10-3 to TRBJ2-6; no reliable D call. The CDR3 spans 16 residues. V gave up 6 bases and J gave up 4 bases, with 16 bases separating them. The germline CDR1 and CDR2 sequences are ENHRY and SYGVKD. Here the CDR3 reads CAISPSVSSGANVLTF. In DNA, the CDR3 is TGTGCCATCAGCCCGTCGGTGAGTTCCGGGGCCAACGTCCTGACTTTC.

The CDR3 sequence is CASSQGWTGTYEQYF. The CDR3 DNA sequence: TGCGCCAGCAGCCAAGGGTGGACAGGGACCTACGAGCAGTACTTC. This chain uses TRBV4-3 with TRBJ2-7; 8 nucleotides align to TRBD1. The CDR3 runs to 15 residues. The germline gives CDR1 LGHNA, CDR2 YSLEER. Unmatched junction bases numbered 4, after V lost 1 base and J lost 2 bases.

The chain is built from TRBV5-4 and TRBJ1-1, with unresolved D. Per germline, CDR1 SGHNT and CDR2 YYREEE (reference sequence). The V and J ends lost 0 bases and 3 bases respectively, with 15 bases between them. The CDR3 is 16 residues long. CDR3 in amino acids: CASSLEPGGWDTEAFF. Written as DNA, the CDR3 is TGTGCCAGCAGCTTGGAGCCGGGAGGGTGGGACACTGAAGCTTTCTTT.

The V gene is TRBV5-1, the J gene TRBJ1-1, with D possibly matching TRBD1 (6 bases). CDR1 SGHRS and CDR2 YFSETQ come from the germline V gene. Trimming removed 3 bases at V and 1 base at J, with 10 bases between. The length of the CDR3 is 14 residues. In DNA, the CDR3 is TGCGCCAGCAGCTCCAGACAGGAGAACACTGAAGCTTTCTTT. Amino acid sequence: CASSSRQENTEAFF. The full variable domain, with the rest looked up from reference TRBV5-1 and TRBJ1-1, is KAGVTQTPRYLIKTRGQQVTLSCSPISGHRSVSWYQQTPGQGLQFLFEYFSETQRNKGNFPGRFSGRQFSNSRSEMNVSTLELGDSALYLCASSSRQENTEAFFGQGTRLTVV.

This clone has at least ten counts. The genes are TRBV2 and TRBJ1-1; a weak D match, TRBD1 (5 bases). This CDR3 contains 14 residues. CDR1 is SNHLY, CDR2 FYNNEI, per germline. The germline V and J ends were trimmed by 6 bases and 3 bases, with 14 bases remaining between them. CDR3 DNA: TGTGCCAGCAGCCGGGAGCGAGGGGACACTGAAGCTTTCTTT. Amino acids: CASSRERGDTEAFF. The full variable domain, its missing parts supplied by reference TRBV2 and TRBJ1-1, is EPEVTQTPSHQVTQMGQEVILRCVPISNHLYFYWYRQILGQKVEFLVSFYNNEISEKSEIFDDQFSVERPDGSNFTLKIRSTKLEDSAMYFCASSRERGDTEAFFGQGTRLTVV.

This chain uses TRBV7-6 with TRBJ2-7, with 9 bases that match TRBD1. The CDR3 is 16 residues long. Germline V gene data show CDR1 as SGHVS and CDR2 as FNYEAQ. V was clipped by 5 bases and J by 2 bases; unmatched bases: 10. The CDR3 DNA follows: TGTGCCAGCAGCCCTGGGGACAGGGTGAGCACCTACGAGCAGTACTTC. This gives the protein CASSPGDRVSTYEQYF.

The chain is built from TRBV7-9 and TRBJ1-1; 10 nucleotides line up with TRBD1. The CDR3 totals 14 residues. Germline assignment: CDR1 SEHNR and CDR2 FQNEAQ (reference sequence). Trimming cost V 4 bases and J 6 bases; bases outside gene matches: 5. CDR3 DNA sequence: TGTGCCAGCAGCTCGGGGACAGGGGACGCTGAAGCTTTCTTT. It translates to CASSSGTGDAEAFF.

The J gene is TRBJ2-7, the V gene TRBV19; the match to TRBD2 covers 9 bases. CDR3 length: 16 amino acids. Trimming took 5 bases from V and 0 from J; bases not matched to a gene: 8. Germline V gene sequence: CDR1 LNHDA, CDR2 SQIVND (reference sequence). The CDR3 sequence: CASSVRGGRASYEQYF. Here the CDR3 DNA reads TGTGCCAGTAGTGTTCGGGGCGGGAGGGCCTCCTACGAGCAGTACTTC.

The table lists this clone with a few counts. The chain joins TRBV28 to TRBJ2-7, with 9 bases matching TRBD2. Trimming cost V 6 bases and J 6 bases; bases outside gene matches: 9. Germline CDR1 MDHEN, CDR2 SYDVKM. CDR3 length: 14 residues. CDR3 in DNA: TGTGCCAGCAGCAGCTTAGCGGGAGAGTCCGAGCAGTACTTC. It specifies CASSSLAGESEQYF. Together with reference TRBV28 and TRBJ2-7, the CDR3 gives the full variable domain: DVKVTQSSRYLVKRTGEKVFLECVQDMDHENMFWYRQDPGLGLRLIYFSYDVKMKEKGDIPEGYSVSREKKERFSLILESASTNQTSMYLCASSSLAGESEQYFGPGTRLTVT.

J is TRBJ2-3 and V is TRBV6-5; 12 bases map to TRBD2. Germline values: CDR1 MNHEY, CDR2 SVGAGI. The CDR3 is 14 residues long. V dropped 7 bases and J dropped 13; count of bases not matched to a gene: 12. The CDR3: CASTRLTSGSRKYF. CDR3 in DNA: TGTGCCAGCACCCGCTTGACTAGCGGGAGTAGGAAGTATTTT.

The chain combines TRBV4-1 with TRBJ2-5; D unresolved. CDR1 MGHRA and CDR2 YSYEKL come from the germline V gene. The CDR3 is made up of 15 amino acids. The ends were cut back, 0 bases at V and 5 bases at J, with 13 bases in the middle. In DNA, the CDR3 is TGCGCCAGCAGCCAAGATGTTGGAGCTACGGAGACCCAGTACTTC. Encoded protein: CASSQDVGATETQYF.

The rearrangement uses TRBV7-2 and TRBJ2-2; D gene ambiguous. CDR1 SGHTA and CDR2 FQGNSA come from the germline V gene. V lost 0 bases and J 3 bases, leaving 8 bases between the germline ends. CDR3 length equals 15 residues. The CDR3 spells CASSLAKLDTGELFF. CDR3 in DNA: TGTGCCAGCAGCTTAGCAAAGCTGGACACCGGGGAGCTGTTTTTT.

This rearrangement joins TRBV5-1 to TRBJ2-3; 7 nucleotides align to TRBD1. The V and J ends lost 4 bases and 2 bases, in that order; junction bases with no gene match: 7. The CDR3 spans 15 residues. From germline, CDR1 is SGHRS and CDR2 YFSETQ. CDR3 in amino acids: CASSARGQHTDTQYF. The CDR3 bases are TGCGCCAGCAGCGCCCGGGGACAGCACACAGATACGCAGTATTTT.

This clone appeared a single time. The chain uses TRBV5-1 and TRBJ2-7; TRBD2 matches at 7 bases. The CDR3 runs to 15 residues. V lost 1 base, J lost 4 bases, and 8 bases stayed unmatched. Germline V gives CDR1 SGHRS, CDR2 YFSETQ. The CDR3 bases are TGCGCCAGCAGCTTGTCTGCTAGCGGAAAATACGAGCAGTACTTC. Amino acids: CASSLSASGKYEQYF.

The chain uses TRBV27 and TRBJ2-1, with 8 bases fitting TRBD2. The CDR3 has 17 amino acids. Trimming at V came to 5 bases and at J to 6 bases, leaving 15 bases not matched to a gene. Germline CDR1 is MNHEY and CDR2 is SMNVEV (reference sequence). CDR3 nucleotide sequence: TGTGCCAGCAGTCCTTGGGAGGCGGGGGGCCAGAGCAATGAGCAGTTCTTC. Its translation: CASSPWEAGGQSNEQFF.

The rearrangement joins TRBV30 to TRBJ2-7; 7 bases match TRBD2. Germline V gene sequence: CDR1 GTSNPN, CDR2 SVGIG (reference sequence). The J segment lost 4 bases and the V segment lost 5 bases, leaving 8 bases of the junction unmatched. CDR3 length equals 13 residues. The DNA for the CDR3 is TGTGCCTGGGGGGACGGGAGGTCTTACGAGCAGTACTTC. Its protein product is CAWGDGRSYEQYF.

This clone came up a few times. The genes are TRBV10-3 and TRBJ2-7; 8 bases agree with TRBD1. V shed 6 bases and J 5 bases; nucleotides not matched to a gene: 6. Germline V gives CDR1 ENHRY, CDR2 SYGVKD. The CDR3 spans 13 residues. The CDR3 nucleotides are TGTGCCATCAGGGGGACAGGTGACCACGAGCAGTACTTC. Amino acids: CAIRGTGDHEQYF.

This clone was recorded only once. Its ends do not fully match the called genes, so a read error is possible. This sequence joins TRBV6-5 and TRBJ2-7; tentative D call: TRBD1 (6 bases). The CDR3 contains 14 residues. Germline lookup yields CDR1 MNHEY and CDR2 SVGAGI. The CDR3 sequence is CASSYHRDTYEQHF. CDR3 nucleotide sequence: TGTGCCAGCAGTTACCACAGGGATACTTACGAGCAGCACTTC.

The chain carries TRBV5-8 and TRBJ2-1; possible D gene TRBD2, 5 bases. The CDR3 runs 14 residues. From germline, CDR1 is SGHTS and CDR2 YDEGEE. V was pared by 6 bases and J by 5 bases, with 15 bases between. The CDR3 region has the DNA TGTGCCAGCATCATAACCGGGATTAACAATGAGCAGTTCTTC. This gives the protein CASIITGINNEQFF.

The rearrangement links TRBV11-2 to TRBJ1-2; D uncertain. This CDR3 comprises 16 residues. Trimming left V 7 bases short and J 8 bases short, with 26 bases between. CDR1 and CDR2 (germline): SGHAT, FQNNGV. CDR3 residues: CASIDAVRGRRGGYTF. The CDR3 DNA follows: TGTGCCAGCATCGACGCGGTCCGGGGTCGTCGTGGGGGCTACACCTTC.

Comments on this clone: At the DNA level, this CDR3 is encoded by other sequences in the same sample as well. This chain links TRBV19 with TRBJ1-1; 12 bases fit TRBD1. The V gene's germline CDR1 is LNHDA and CDR2 SQIVND (reference sequence). J was trimmed by 2 bases and V by 4 bases; bases with no gene match: 2. The CDR3 is 15 amino acids. The CDR3 loop is CASSRGTGGNTEAFF. In DNA form, the CDR3 reads TGTGCCAGTAGTAGAGGGACAGGGGGCAACACTGAAGCTTTCTTT.

This clone was detected a few times. The rearrangement links TRBV5-4 to TRBJ1-2; no definite D call. CDR1 and CDR2 (germline): SGHNT, YYREEE (reference sequence). There are 16 residues in the CDR3. V dropped 0 bases and J dropped 3 bases, with 15 bases sitting between them. CDR3: CASSLADEVGDYGYTF. As DNA, the CDR3 is TGTGCCAGCAGCTTGGCCGACGAAGTCGGGGACTATGGCTACACCTTC. The full variable domain, completed using reference TRBV5-4 and TRBJ1-2, is ETGVTQSPTHLIKTRGQQVTLRCSSQSGHNTVSWYQQALGQGPQFIFQYYREEENGRGNFPPRFSGLQFPNYSSELNVNALELDDSALYLCASSLADEVGDYGYTFGSGTRLTVV.